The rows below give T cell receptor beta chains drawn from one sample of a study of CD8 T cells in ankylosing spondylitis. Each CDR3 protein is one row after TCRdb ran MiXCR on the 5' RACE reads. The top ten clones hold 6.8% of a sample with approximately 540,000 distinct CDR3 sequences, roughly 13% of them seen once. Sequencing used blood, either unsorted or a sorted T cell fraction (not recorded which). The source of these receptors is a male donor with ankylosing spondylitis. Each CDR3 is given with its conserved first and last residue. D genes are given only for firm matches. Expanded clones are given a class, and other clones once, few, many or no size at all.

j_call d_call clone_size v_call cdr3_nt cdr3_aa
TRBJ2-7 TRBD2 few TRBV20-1 TGCAGTGCTAGAGACGGTTTCGGGAGGAATTACGAGCAGTACTTC CSARDGFGRNYEQYF
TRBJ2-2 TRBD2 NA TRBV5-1 TGCGCCAGCAGCTTGGCTCCGGGACTAGCGCCGTTCGCGAACACCGGGGAGCTGTTTTTT CASSLAPGLAPFANTGELFF
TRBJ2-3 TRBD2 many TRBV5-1 TGCGCCAGCCGCCGCGGGAGTGGAGATACGCAGTATTTT CASRRGSGDTQYF
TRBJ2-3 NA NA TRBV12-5 TGTGCTAGTGGTTTGGGGCATTGGGGACAAGATACGCAGTATTTT CASGLGHWGQDTQYF
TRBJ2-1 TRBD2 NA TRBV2 TGTGCCAGCAGTACTACTAGCGAACGTAGGACCAATGAGCAGTTCTTC CASSTTSERRTNEQFF
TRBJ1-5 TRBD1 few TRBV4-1 TGCGCCAGCAGCCTTGAACAGGGGCTCAATCAGCCCCAGCATTTT CASSLEQGLNQPQHF
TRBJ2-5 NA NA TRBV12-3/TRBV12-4 TGTGCCAGCAGTGTGGGACGGACCCAAGAGACCCAGTACTTC CASSVGRTQETQYF
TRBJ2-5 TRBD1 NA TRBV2 TGTGCCAGCAGTGAATCTAGGGACAGGAAAGAGACCCAGTACTTC CASSESRDRKETQYF
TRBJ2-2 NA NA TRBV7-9 TGTGCCAGCAGCCGCGGATGGACCGGGGAGCTGTTTTTT CASSRGWTGELFF
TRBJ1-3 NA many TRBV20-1 TGCAGTGCTAGAGACCCGAAGGGGGGGTGGGGAAACACCATATATTTT CSARDPKGGWGNTIYF
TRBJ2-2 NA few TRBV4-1 TGCGCCAGCAGCCAAGCTCAGGGAGAATTGGGCACCGGGGAGCTGTTTTTT CASSQAQGELGTGELFF
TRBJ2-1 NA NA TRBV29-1 TGCAGCGCAAGGAAGGCAGGGGACGAGCAGTTCTTC CSARKAGDEQFF
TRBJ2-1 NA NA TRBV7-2 TGTGCCAGCAGCTCAGCCTCCCGACTTTACTACAATGAGCAGTTCTTC CASSSASRLYYNEQFF
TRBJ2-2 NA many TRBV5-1 TGCGCCAGCACCCCCCTGAGAACCCAAACCACCGGGGAGCTGTTTTTT CASTPLRTQTTGELFF